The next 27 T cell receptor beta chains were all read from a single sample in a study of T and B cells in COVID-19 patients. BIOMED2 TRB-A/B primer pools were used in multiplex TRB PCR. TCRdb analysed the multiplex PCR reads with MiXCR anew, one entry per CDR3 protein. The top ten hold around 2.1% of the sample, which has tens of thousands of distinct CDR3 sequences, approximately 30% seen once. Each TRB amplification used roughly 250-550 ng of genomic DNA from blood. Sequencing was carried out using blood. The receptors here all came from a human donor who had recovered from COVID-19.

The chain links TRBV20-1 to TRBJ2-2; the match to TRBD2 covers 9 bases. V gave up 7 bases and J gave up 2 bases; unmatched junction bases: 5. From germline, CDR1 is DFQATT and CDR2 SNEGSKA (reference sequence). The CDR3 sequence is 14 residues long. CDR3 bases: TGCAGTGTTAGCGGGGGAACTAACACCGGGGAGCTGTTTTTT. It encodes CSVSGGTNTGELFF.

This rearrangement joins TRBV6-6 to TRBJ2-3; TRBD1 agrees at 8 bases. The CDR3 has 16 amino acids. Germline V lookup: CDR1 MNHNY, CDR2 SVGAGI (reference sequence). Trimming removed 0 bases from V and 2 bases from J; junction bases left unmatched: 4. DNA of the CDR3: TGTGCCAGCAGTTACTCAGGACAGGGAAACACAGATACGCAGTATTTT. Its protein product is CASSYSGQGNTDTQYF.

Here the CDR3 DNA reads TGTGCCACCAGTGAGACCGGGACGGGCTATGGCTACACCTTC. Residues: CATSETGTGYGYTF. The J gene is TRBJ1-2, the V gene TRBV24-1; D possibly corresponds to TRBD1 (5 bases). V was clipped by 4 bases and J by 4 bases, with 12 bases between them. CDR3 size: 14 residues. The V gene's germline CDR1 is KGHDR and CDR2 SFDVKD.

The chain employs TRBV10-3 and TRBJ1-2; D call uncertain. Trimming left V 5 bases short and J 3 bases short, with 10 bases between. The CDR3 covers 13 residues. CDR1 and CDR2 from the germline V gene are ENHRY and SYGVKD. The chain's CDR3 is CAISLNPDYGYTF. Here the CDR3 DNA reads TGTGCCATCAGTCTAAATCCGGACTATGGCTACACCTTC.

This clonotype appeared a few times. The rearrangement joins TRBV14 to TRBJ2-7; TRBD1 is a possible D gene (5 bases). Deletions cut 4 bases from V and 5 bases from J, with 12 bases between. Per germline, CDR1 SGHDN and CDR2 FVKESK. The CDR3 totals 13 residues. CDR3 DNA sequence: TGTGCCAGCAGCCCTAACAGGCCCCACGAGCAGTACTTC. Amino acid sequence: CASSPNRPHEQYF.

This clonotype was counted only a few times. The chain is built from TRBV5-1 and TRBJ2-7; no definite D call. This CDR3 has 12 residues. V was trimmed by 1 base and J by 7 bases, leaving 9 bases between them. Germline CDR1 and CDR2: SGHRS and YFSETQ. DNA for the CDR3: TGCGCCAGCAGCTTGTCAGGTAGTGAGCAGTACTTC. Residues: CASSLSGSEQYF.

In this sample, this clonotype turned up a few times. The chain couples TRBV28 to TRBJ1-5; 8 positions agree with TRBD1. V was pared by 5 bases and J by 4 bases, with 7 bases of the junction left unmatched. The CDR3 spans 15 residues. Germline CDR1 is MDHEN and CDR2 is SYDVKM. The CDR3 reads CASSLGQARNQPQHF. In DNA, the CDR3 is TGTGCCAGCAGTCTGGGACAGGCTCGGAATCAGCCCCAGCATTTT.

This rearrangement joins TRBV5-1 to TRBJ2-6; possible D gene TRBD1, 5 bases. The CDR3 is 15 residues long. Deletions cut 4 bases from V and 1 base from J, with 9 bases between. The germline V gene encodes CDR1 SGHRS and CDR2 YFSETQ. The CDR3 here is CASSVDSSGANVLTF. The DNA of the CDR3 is TGCGCCAGCAGCGTAGACAGTTCTGGGGCCAACGTCCTGACTTTC.

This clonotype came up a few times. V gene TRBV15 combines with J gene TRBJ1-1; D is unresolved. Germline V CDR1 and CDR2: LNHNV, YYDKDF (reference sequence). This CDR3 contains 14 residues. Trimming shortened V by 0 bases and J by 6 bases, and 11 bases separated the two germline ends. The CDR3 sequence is CATSRDRRPAEAFF. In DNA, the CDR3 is TGTGCCACCAGCAGAGACCGACGGCCCGCTGAAGCTTTCTTT.

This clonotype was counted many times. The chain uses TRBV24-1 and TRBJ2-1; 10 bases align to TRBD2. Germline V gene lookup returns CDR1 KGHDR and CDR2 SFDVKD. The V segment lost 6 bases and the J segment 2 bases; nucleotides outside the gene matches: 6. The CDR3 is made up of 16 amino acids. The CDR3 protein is CATSPKRGGPYNEQFF. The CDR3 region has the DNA TGTGCCACCAGTCCGAAGCGGGGGGGCCCCTACAATGAGCAGTTCTTC.

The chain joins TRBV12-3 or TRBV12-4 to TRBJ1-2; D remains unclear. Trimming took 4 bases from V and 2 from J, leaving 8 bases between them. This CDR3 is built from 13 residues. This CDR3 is CASSSQENYGYTF. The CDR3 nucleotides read TGTGCCAGCAGTTCCCAGGAGAACTATGGCTACACCTTC.

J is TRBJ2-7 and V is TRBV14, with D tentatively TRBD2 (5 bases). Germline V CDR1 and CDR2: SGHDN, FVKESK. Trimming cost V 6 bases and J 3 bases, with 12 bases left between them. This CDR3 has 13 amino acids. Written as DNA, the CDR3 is TGTGCCAGCAGACGGGGAACTTACTACGAGCAGTACTTC. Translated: CASRRGTYYEQYF.

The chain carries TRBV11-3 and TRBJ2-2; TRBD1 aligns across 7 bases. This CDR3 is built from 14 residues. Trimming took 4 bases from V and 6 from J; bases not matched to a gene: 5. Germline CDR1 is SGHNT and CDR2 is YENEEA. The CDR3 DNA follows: TGTGCCAGCAGCTCCGACAGGGCGGCCGGGGAGCTGTTTTTT. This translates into CASSSDRAAGELFF.

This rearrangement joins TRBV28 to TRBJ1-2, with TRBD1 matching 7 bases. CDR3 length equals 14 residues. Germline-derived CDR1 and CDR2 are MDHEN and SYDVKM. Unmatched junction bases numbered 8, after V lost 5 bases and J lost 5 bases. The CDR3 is CASSPGTVPYGYTF. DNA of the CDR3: TGTGCCAGCAGTCCCGGGACAGTACCTTATGGCTACACCTTC.

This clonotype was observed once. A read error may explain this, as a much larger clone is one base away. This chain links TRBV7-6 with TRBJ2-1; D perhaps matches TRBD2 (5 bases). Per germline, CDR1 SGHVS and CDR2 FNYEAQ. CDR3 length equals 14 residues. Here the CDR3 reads CASSAGLVATEQLF. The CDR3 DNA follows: TGTGCCAGCAGCGCCGGACTGGTGGCAACCGAGCAGTTATTC.

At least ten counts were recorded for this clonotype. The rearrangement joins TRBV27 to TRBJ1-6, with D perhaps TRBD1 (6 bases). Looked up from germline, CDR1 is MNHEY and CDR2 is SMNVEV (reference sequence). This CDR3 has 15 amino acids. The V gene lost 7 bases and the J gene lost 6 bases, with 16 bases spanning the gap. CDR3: CASTQVRGRNSPLHF. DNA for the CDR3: TGTGCCAGCACTCAAGTACGGGGGCGTAATTCACCCCTCCACTTT.

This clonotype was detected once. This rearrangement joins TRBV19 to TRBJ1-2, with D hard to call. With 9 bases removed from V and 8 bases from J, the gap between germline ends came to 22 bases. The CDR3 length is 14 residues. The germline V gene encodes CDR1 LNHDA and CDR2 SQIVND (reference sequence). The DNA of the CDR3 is TGTGCCAGCAGCTTGGTTGGAATAACCAACGGCTACACCTTC. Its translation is CASSLVGITNGYTF.

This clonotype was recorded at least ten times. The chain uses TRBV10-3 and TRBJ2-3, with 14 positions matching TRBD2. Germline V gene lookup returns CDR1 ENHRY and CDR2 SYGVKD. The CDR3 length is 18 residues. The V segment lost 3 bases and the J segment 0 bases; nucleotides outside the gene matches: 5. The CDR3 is CAISDGTSGGPSTDTQYF. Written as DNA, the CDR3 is TGTGCCATCAGTGATGGGACTAGCGGGGGCCCAAGCACAGATACGCAGTATTTT.

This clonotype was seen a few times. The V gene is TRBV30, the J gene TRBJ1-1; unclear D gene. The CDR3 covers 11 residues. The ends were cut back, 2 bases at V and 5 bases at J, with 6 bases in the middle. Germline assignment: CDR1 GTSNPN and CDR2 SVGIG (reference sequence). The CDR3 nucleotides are TGTGCCTGGAGTTTCCGGACTGAAGCTTTCTTT. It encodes CAWSFRTEAFF.

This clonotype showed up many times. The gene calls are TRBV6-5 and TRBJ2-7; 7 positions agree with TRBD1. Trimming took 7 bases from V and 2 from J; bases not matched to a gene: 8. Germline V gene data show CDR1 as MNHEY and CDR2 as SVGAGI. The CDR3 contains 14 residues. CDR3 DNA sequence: TGTGCCAGCACCAAAGGCAGGGGGACCTACGAGCAGTACTTC. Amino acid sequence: CASTKGRGTYEQYF.

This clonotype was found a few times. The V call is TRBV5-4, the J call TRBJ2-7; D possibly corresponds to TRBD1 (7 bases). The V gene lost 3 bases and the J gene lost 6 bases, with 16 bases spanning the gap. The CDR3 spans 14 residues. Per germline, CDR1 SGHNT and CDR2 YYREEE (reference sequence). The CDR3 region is CASSSDRQGGEQYF. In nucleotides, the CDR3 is TGTGCCAGCAGCTCGGACAGGCAGGGGGGCGAGCAGTACTTC.

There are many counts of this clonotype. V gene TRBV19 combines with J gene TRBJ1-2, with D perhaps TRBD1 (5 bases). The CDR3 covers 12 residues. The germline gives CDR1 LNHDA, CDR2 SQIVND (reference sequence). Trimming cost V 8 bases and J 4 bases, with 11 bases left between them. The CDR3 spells CASGGEVYGYTF. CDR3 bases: TGTGCCAGTGGGGGGGAGGTCTATGGCTACACCTTC.

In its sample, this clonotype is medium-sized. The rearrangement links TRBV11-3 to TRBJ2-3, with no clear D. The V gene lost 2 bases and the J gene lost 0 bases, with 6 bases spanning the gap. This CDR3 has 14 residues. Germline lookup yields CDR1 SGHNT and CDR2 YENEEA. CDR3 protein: CASSLQASTDTQYF. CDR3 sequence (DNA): TGTGCCAGCAGCTTACAGGCTAGCACAGATACGCAGTATTTT.

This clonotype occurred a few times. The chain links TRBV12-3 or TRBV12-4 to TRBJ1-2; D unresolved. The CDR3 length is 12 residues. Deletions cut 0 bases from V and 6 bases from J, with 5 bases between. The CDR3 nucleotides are TGTGCCAGCAGTTTAGCCGGGAATGGCTACACCTTC. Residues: CASSLAGNGYTF.

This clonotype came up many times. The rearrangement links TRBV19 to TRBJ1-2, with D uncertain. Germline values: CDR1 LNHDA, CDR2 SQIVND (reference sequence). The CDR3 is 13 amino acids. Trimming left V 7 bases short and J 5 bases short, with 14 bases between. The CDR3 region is CASNVRAGYGYTF. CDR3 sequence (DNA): TGTGCCAGTAACGTGAGGGCGGGGTATGGCTACACCTTC.

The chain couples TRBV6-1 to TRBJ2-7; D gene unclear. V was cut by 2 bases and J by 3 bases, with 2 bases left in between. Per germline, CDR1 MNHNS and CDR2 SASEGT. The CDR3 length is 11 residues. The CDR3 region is CASSEFYEQYF. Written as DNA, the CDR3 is TGTGCCAGCAGTGAATTCTACGAGCAGTACTTC.

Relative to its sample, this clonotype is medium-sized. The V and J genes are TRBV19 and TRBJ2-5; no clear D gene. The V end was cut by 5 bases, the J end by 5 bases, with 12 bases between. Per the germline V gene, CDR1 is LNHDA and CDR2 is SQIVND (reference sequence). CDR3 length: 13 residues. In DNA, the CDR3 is TGTGCCAGTAGTCCCCGCCTTGGGGAGACCCAGTACTTC. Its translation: CASSPRLGETQYF.